Presented here are 2 T cell receptor beta chains from one specimen sequenced in a study of cytomegalovirus exposure and HLA in healthy donors. The data were produced by immunoSEQ multiplex PCR, yet TCRdb's version contains in-frame clones alone and is incomplete. Among more than 90,000 clones listed, roughly 92% were seen once. Sequencing was performed on PBMCs. These receptors were taken from a woman younger than 45 in good health and CMV-seropositive.

The chain couples TRBV9 to TRBJ2-1, with 13 bases matching TRBD2. The CDR3 runs to 16 residues. Germline V gene lookup returns CDR1 SGDLS and CDR2 YYNGEE. Trimming at V came to 0 bases and at J to 7 bases, leaving 4 bases not matched to a gene. The CDR3 DNA reads TGTGCCAGCAGCGTAGCTCCGGGACTAGCGGGAAATGAGCAGTTCTTC. Translation: CASSVAPGLAGNEQFF.

The chain has TRBV27 and TRBJ2-5; TRBD1 aligns across 10 bases. V shed 2 bases and J 4 bases; nucleotides not matched to a gene: 13. The V gene's germline CDR1 is MNHEY and CDR2 SMNVEV (reference sequence). The CDR3 loop spans 18 amino acids. The CDR3 coding sequence is TGTGCCAGCAGTTTAGACGGAGGCGGGACAGGGGTATCAGAGACCCAGTACTTC. As protein: CASSLDGGGTGVSETQYF.